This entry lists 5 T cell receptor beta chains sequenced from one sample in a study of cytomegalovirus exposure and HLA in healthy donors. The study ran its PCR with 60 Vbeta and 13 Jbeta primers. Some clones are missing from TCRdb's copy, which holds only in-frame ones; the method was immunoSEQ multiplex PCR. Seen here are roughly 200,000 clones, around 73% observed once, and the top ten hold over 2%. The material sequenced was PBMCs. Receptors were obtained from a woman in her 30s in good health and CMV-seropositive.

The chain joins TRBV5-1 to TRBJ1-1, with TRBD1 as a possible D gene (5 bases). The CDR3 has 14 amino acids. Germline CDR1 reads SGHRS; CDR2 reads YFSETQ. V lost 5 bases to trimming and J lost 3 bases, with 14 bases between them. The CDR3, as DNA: TGCGCCAGCAGTAAAGGGGATGCGGACACTGAAGCTTTCTTT. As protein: CASSKGDADTEAFF.

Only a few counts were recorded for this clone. In DNA, the CDR3 is TGCAGTGTGAGAGGCCAACGGTACTTC. Translated, it gives CSVRGQRYF. The genes are TRBV20-1 and TRBJ2-4; no firm D call. This CDR3 has 9 amino acids. V lost 7 bases, J lost 15 bases, and 13 bases lay in between. Germline CDR1 and CDR2: DFQATT and SNEGSKA (reference sequence).

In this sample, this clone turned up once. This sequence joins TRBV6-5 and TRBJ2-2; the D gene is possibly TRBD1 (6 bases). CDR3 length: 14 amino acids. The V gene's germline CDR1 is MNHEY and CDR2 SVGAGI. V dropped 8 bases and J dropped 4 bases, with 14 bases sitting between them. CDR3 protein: CASQFQGTTGELFF. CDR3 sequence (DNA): TGTGCCAGCCAGTTTCAGGGGACCACCGGGGAGCTGTTTTTT.

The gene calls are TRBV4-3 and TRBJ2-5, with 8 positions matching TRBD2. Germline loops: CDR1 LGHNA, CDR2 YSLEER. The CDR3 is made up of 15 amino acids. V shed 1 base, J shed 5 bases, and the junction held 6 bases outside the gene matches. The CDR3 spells CASSQVSAGEETQYF. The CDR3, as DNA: TGCGCCAGCAGCCAAGTGTCAGCGGGAGAGGAGACCCAGTACTTC.

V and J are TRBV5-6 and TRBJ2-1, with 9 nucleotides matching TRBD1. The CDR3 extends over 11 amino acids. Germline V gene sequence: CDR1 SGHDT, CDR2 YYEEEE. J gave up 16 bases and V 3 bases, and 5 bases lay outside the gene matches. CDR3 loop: CASSSGTGNFF. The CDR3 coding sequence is TGTGCCAGCAGCTCAGGGACAGGGAATTTCTTC. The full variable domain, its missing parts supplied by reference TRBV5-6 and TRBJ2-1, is DAGVTQSPTHLIKTRGQQVTLRCSPKSGHDTVSWYQQALGQGPQFIFQYYEEEERQRGNFPDRFSGHQFPNYSSELNVNALLLGDSALYLCASSSGTGNFFGPGTRLTVL.